This is a list of T cell receptor beta chains from one sample in a study of blood T cell repertoires in COVID-19. Measured with immunoSEQ multiplex PCR; TCRdb has only the in-frame clones, and not every one. Among some 120,000 clones, 88% were seen once, and the ten largest hold approximately 1.1%. Sequences were obtained from peripheral blood. The origin of the receptors is a woman aged 80 or older with acute or convalescent COVID-19. Both conserved end residues are part of each CDR3.

CDR3 protein	V gene	J gene
CASRMGVNTEAFF	TRBV6-5	TRBJ1-1
CASSQVAGGHYNEQFF	TRBV4-2	TRBJ2-1
CASSPGWESGELFF	TRBV5-1	TRBJ2-2
CASSLWPPTGVANEKLFF	TRBV27	TRBJ1-4
CASSLSGYSYEQYF	TRBV7-2	TRBJ2-7
CASSSTVGLADYNEQFF	TRBV7-6	TRBJ2-1
CASSSKAGGFEQFF	TRBV19	TRBJ2-1
CATSGQGASEQYF	TRBV6-5	TRBJ2-7
CASSQLAGVGTDTQYF	TRBV3-1/TRBV3-2	TRBJ2-3
CASENWDSSYEQYF	TRBV6-5	TRBJ2-7
CASSFGVAGVEQYF	TRBV7-2	TRBJ2-7
CASRTGSFYGYTF	TRBV6-5	TRBJ1-2
CASSQRAGAGVQYF	TRBV3-1/TRBV3-2	TRBJ2-5
CASSTNGGDGYTF	TRBV9	TRBJ1-2
CASSLLGVAGETQYF	TRBV7-9	TRBJ2-5
CASSSGLRGTEAFF	TRBV5-5	TRBJ1-1
CASSTEPYNEQFF	TRBV6-5	TRBJ2-1
CASSPRHPTDTQYF	TRBV18	TRBJ2-3
CASSKLGTVSTGELFF	TRBV6-6	TRBJ2-2
CASSLAGQGAWEQFF	TRBV7-3	TRBJ2-1
CASSPQGVKGEKLFF	TRBV19	TRBJ1-4
CASSFSVATNEKLFF	TRBV28	TRBJ1-4
CAISVDGSSYEQYF	TRBV10-3	TRBJ2-7
CASSAGTGYGYTF	TRBV6-2/TRBV6-3	TRBJ1-2
CASSPGLAETQYF	TRBV18	TRBJ2-5
CSVERDTYSNQPQHF	TRBV29-1	TRBJ1-5
CASSVGTASAKNIQYF	TRBV9	TRBJ2-4
CASSIQGGEQYF	TRBV19	TRBJ2-7
CASSLAIQGTDTQYF	TRBV5-1	TRBJ2-3
CASSGGPLYNEQFF	TRBV19	TRBJ2-1
CASSLFLGQQGYGYTF	TRBV28	TRBJ1-2
CSVVRTALPYNEQFF	TRBV29-1	TRBJ2-1
CATSDRSGGLGNYNEQFF	TRBV24-1	TRBJ2-1
CASSLESQGAYGYTF	TRBV5-1	TRBJ1-2
CASKSRDRGSPGANVLTF	TRBV19	TRBJ2-6
CASSVGPRSSYEQYF	TRBV9	TRBJ2-7
CASSPGQGGSPLHF	TRBV7-2	TRBJ1-6